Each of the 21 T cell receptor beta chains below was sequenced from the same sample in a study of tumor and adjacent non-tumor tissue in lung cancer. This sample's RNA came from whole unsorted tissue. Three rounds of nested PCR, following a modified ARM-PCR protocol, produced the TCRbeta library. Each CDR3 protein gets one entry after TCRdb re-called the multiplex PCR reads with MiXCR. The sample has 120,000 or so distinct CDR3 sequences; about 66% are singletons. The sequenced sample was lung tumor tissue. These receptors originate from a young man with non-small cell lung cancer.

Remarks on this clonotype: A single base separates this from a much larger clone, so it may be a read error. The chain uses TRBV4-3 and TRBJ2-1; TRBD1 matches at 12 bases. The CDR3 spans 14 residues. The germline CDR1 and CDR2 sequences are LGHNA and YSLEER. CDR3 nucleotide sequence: TGCGCCAGCAGTCGGGACAGGGGGCGGAATGAGCGGTTCTTC. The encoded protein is CASSRDRGRNERFF.

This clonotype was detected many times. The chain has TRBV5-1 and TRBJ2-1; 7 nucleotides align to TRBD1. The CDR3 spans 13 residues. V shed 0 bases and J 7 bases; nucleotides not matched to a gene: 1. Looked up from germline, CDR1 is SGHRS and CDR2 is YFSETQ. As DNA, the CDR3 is TGCGCCAGCAGCTTGGACAGGGGAAATGAGCAGTTCTTC. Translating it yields CASSLDRGNEQFF.

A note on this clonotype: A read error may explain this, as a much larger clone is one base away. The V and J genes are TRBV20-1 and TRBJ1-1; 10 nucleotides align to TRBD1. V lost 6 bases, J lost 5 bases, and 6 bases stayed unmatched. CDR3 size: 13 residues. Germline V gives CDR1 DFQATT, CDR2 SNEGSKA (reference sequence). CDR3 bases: TGCAGTGCGCGGACAGGGGGGAAGACTGAAGCTTTCTTT. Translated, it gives CSARTGGKTEAFF.

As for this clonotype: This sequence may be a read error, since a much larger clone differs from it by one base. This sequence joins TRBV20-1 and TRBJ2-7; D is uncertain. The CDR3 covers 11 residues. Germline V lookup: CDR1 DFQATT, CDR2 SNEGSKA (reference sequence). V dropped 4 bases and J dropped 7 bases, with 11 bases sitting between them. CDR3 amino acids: CSATTRWEQYF. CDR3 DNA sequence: TGCAGTGCTACGACTCGTTGGGAGCAGTACTTC.

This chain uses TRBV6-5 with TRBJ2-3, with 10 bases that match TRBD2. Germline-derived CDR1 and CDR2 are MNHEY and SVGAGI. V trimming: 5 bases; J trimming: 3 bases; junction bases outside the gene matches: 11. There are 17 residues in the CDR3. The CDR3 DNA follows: TGTGCCAGCAGTCAGAGAGGACTAGCGGACAGTACAGATACGCAGTATTTT. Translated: CASSQRGLADSTDTQYF.

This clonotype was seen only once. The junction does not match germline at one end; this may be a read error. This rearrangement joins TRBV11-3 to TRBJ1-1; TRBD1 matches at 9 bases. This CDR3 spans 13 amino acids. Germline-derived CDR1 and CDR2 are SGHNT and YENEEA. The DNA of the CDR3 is TGTGCCAGCAGCACGGGGACAGGGCCGGGAGCTCTCTTT. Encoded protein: CASSTGTGPGALF.

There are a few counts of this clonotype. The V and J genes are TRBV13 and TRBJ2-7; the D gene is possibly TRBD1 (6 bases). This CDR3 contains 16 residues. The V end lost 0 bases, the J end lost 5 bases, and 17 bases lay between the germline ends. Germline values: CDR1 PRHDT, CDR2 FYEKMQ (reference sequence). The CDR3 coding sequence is TGTGCCAGCAGCTTAGGTCCCCCAGGGGCAGCCGACGAGCAGTACTTC. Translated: CASSLGPPGAADEQYF.

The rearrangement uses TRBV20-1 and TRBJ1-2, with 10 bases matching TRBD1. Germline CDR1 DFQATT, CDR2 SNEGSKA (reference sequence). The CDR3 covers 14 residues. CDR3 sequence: CSVRRTGGRDGYTF. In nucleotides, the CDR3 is TGCAGCGTTAGACGGACAGGGGGAAGGGATGGCTACACCTTC.

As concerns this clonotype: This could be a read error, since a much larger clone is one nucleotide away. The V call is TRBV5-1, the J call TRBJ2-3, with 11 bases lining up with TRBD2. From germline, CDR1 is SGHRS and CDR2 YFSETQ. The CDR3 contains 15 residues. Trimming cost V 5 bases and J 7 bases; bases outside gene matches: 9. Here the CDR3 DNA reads TGCGCCAGCAGACTGACTAGCGGGAATGCATATACGCAGTATTTT. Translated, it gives CASRLTSGNAYTQYF.

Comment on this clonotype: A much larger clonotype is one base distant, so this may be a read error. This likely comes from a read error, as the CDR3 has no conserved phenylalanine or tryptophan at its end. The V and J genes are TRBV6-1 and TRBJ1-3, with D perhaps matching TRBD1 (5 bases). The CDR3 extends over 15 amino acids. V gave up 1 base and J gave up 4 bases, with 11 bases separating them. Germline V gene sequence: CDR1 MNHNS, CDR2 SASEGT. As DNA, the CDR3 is TGTGCCAGCAGTGAAGTAGCAGGGTCAGGAAACACCATATATATT. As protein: CASSEVAGSGNTIYI.

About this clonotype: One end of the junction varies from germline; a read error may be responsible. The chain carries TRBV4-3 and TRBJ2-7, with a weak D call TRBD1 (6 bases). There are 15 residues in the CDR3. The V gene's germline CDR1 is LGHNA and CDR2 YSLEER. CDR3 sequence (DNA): TGCGCCAGCGGCCAGACATGGGACACCTCCTACGAGCAGTACTTC. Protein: CASGQTWDTSYEQYF.

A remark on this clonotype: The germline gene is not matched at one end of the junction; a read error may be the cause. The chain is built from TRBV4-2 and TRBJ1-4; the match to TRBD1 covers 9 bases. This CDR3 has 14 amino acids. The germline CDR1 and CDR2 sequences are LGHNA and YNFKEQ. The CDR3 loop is CASGQTGQGEKLFF. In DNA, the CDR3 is TGTGCCAGCGGCCAAACGGGACAGGGTGAAAAACTGTTTTTT.

In DNA, the CDR3 is TGTGCCAGCAACATCCAGTATACGAACACTGAAGCTTTCTTT. Its translation is CASNIQYTNTEAFF. The J gene is TRBJ1-1, the V gene TRBV11-2; D call uncertain. This CDR3 comprises 14 residues. V shed 7 bases and J shed 1 base, with 13 bases lying between them. In germline, CDR1 is SGHAT, CDR2 FQNNGV. Full variable domain (rest looked up from reference TRBV11-2 and TRBJ1-1): EAGVAQSPRYKIIEKRQSVAFWCNPISGHATLYWYQQILGQGPKLLIQFQNNGVVDDSQLPKDRFSAERLKGVDSTLKIQPAKLEDSAVYLCASNIQYTNTEAFFGQGTRLTVV.

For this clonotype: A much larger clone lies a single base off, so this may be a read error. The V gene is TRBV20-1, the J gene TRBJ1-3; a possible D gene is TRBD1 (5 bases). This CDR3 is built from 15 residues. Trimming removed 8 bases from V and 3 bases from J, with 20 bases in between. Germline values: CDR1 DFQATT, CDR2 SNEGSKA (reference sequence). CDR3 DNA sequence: TGCAGTACTCTCACCGCCCAGGGTAGTGGAAACACCATATATTTT. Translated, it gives CSTLTAQGSGNTIYF.

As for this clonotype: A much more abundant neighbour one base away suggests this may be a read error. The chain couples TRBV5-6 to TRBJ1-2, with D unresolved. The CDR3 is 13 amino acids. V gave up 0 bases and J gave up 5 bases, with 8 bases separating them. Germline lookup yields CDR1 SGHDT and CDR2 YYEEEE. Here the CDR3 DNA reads TGTGCCAGCAGCTTGGGGAACAGTTATGGCTACACCTTC. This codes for CASSLGNSYGYTF.

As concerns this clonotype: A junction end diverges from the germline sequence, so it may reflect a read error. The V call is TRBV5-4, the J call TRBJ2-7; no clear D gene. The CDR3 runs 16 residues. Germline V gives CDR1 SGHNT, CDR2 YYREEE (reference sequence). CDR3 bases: TGTGCCTGCAGCTTGGGTCTGCGGACCCGCTCCTACGAGCAGTACTTC. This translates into CACSLGLRTRSYEQYF.

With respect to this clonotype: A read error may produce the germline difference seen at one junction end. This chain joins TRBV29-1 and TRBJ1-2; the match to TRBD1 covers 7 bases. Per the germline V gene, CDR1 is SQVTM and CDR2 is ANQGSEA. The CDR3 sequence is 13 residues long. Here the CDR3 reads CSVEDQQGLGHIF. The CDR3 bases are TGTAGCGTTGAAGATCAACAGGGGTTGGGCCACATCTTC.

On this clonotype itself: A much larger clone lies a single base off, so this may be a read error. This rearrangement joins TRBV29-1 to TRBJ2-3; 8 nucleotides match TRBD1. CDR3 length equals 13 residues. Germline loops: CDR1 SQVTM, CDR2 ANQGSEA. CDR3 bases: TGCAGCGGGGGGACAGGACCCACAGATGCGCAGTATTTT. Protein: CSGGTGPTDAQYF.

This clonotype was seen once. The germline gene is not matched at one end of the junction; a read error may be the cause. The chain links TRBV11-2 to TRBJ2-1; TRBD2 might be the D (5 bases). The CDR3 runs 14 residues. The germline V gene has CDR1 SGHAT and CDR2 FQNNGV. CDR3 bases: TGTGCCAGCAGCCCCGGGATCTCCCGCAATGAGCAGTTTTTC. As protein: CASSPGISRNEQFF.

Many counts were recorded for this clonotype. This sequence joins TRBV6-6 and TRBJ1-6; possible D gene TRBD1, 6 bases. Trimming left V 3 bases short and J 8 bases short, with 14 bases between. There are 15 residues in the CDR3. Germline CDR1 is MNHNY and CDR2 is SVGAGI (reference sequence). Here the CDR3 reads CASSYGGGRDSPLHF. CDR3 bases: TGTGCCAGCAGTTATGGAGGGGGTAGAGATTCACCCCTCCACTTT.

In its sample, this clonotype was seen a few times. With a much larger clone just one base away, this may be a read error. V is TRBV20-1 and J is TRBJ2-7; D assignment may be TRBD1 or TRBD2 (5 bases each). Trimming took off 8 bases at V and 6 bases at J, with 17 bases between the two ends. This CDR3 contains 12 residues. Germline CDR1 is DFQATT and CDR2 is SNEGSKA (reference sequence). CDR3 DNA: TGCAGTACTGGGGACCTAGTCTCCGAGCAGTACTTC. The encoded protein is CSTGDLVSEQYF.